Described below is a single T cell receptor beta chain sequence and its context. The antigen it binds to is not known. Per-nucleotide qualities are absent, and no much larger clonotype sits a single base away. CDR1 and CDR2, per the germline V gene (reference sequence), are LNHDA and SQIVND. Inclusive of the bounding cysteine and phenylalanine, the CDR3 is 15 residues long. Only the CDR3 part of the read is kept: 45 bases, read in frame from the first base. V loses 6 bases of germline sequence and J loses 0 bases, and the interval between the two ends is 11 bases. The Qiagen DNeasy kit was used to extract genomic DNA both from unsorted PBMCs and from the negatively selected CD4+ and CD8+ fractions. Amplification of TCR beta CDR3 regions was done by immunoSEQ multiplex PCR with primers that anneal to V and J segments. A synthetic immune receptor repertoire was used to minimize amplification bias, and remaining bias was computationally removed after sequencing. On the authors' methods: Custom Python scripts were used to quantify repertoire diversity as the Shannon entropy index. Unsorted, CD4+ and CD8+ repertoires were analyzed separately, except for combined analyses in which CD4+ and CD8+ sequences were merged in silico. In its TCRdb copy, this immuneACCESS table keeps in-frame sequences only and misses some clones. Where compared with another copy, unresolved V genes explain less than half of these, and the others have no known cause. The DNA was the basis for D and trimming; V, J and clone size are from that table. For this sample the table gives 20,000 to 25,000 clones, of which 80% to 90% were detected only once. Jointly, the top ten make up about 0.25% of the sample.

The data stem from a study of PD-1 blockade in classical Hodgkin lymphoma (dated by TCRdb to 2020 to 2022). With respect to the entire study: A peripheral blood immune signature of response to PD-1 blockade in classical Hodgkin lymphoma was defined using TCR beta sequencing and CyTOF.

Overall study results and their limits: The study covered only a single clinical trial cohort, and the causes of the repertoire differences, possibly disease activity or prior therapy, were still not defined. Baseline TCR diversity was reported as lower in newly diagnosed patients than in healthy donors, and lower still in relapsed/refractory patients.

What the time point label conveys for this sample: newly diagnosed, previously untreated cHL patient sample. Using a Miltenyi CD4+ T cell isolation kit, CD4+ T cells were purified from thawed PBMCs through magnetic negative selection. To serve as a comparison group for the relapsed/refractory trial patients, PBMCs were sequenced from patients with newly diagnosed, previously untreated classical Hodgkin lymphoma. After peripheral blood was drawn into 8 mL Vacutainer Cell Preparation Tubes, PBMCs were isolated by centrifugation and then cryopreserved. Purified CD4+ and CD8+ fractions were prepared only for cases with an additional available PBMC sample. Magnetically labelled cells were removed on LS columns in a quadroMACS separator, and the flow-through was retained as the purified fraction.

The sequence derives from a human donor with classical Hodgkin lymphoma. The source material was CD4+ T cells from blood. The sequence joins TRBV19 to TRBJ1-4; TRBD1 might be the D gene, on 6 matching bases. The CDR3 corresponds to CASRRTAATNEKLFF. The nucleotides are TGTGCCAGTAGGAGGACAGCCGCAACTAATGAAAAACTGTTTTTT.